These 2 T cell receptor beta chains share one sample of origin, sequenced in a study of blood T cell repertoires in COVID-19. Profiled with immunoSEQ multiplex PCR; TCRdb holds only in-frame clones, not every one. The repertoire holds roughly 31,000 clones, with 85% to 90% as singletons. The sequenced sample consisted of peripheral blood. The receptor set was obtained from a human donor with active COVID-19. The donor label of this sample is uncertain.

The chain employs TRBV4-1 and TRBJ2-3; D call uncertain. Germline loops: CDR1 MGHRA, CDR2 YSYEKL. This CDR3 has 15 residues. Trimming cost V 0 bases and J 4 bases, with 11 bases left between them. For the CDR3, the DNA is TGCGCCAGCAGCCAAGATCGGTCCGAGGCAGATACGCAGTATTTT. Encoded protein: CASSQDRSEADTQYF.

The gene calls are TRBV5-1 and TRBJ2-3; perhaps TRBD2 as D (5 bases). The CDR3 is made up of 17 amino acids. Trimming shortened V by 1 base and J by 2 bases, and 17 bases separated the two germline ends. The germline V gene has CDR1 SGHRS and CDR2 YFSETQ. DNA for the CDR3: TGCGCCAGCAGCTTGCCATCCGGGGTCACAAACACAGATACGCAGTATTTT. Its translation: CASSLPSGVTNTDTQYF. Complete variable domain (other parts from reference TRBV5-1 and TRBJ2-3): KAGVTQTPRYLIKTRGQQVTLSCSPISGHRSVSWYQQTPGQGLQFLFEYFSETQRNKGNFPGRFSGRQFSNSRSEMNVSTLELGDSALYLCASSLPSGVTNTDTQYFGPGTRLTVL.